The 24 T cell receptor beta chains below all came from one sample that was sequenced in a study of cytomegalovirus exposure and HLA in healthy donors. 13 Jbeta primers and 60 Vbeta primers were used for the PCR. Profiled with immunoSEQ multiplex PCR; TCRdb holds only in-frame clones, not every one. The table includes 90,000 or so clones, around 76% detected once. The sequencing input was PBMCs. All receptors come from a man aged 25 to 40 in good health and CMV-seropositive.

This clone has just a few counts. The chain recombines TRBV7-2 with TRBJ2-5; D may be TRBD1 (6 bases). Germline assignment: CDR1 SGHTA and CDR2 FQGNSA. Trimming shortened V by 5 bases and J by 2 bases, and 15 bases separated the two germline ends. The CDR3 extends over 15 amino acids. CDR3 in DNA: TGTGCCAGCAGCCAGGCGTGGGGGCGTCAAGAGACCCAGTACTTC. Protein sequence: CASSQAWGRQETQYF.

The V call is TRBV9, the J call TRBJ2-7; D perhaps matches TRBD2 (5 bases). Germline CDR1 and CDR2: SGDLS and YYNGEE. V lost 4 bases and J 5 bases, leaving 16 bases between the germline ends. The CDR3 extends over 14 amino acids. The CDR3 spells CASSTRSHPHEQYF. CDR3 sequence (DNA): TGTGCCAGCAGCACTAGGTCCCACCCCCACGAGCAGTACTTC.

This chain links TRBV10-3 with TRBJ2-1, with D possibly being TRBD2 (6 bases). Germline V gene data show CDR1 as ENHRY and CDR2 as SYGVKD. The CDR3 is 15 residues long. Trimming removed 3 bases at V and 3 bases at J, with 12 bases between. CDR3 DNA sequence: TGTGCCATCAGTGAAACGGGCGGGGACTACAATGAGCAGTTCTTC. Its protein product is CAISETGGDYNEQFF.

V gene TRBV7-3 combines with J gene TRBJ2-5; 9 bases agree with TRBD1. CDR1 and CDR2 from the germline V gene are SGHTA and FQGTGA. The CDR3 has 14 amino acids. With 4 bases clipped from V and 7 bases from J, the junction kept 7 bases outside the gene matches. CDR3 loop: CASSSGQGGGTQYF. DNA for the CDR3: TGTGCCAGCAGCTCGGGACAGGGCGGTGGGACCCAGTACTTC.

The chain carries TRBV19 and TRBJ2-3; maybe TRBD2 (5 bases). The CDR3 consists of 15 residues. V shed 2 bases and J shed 6 bases, with 15 bases lying between them. Germline CDR1 is LNHDA and CDR2 is SQIVND (reference sequence). CDR3 sequence (DNA): TGTGCCAGTAGTATAACCCGAACTAGGGCCGATACGCAGTATTTT. This translates into CASSITRTRADTQYF.

The chain couples TRBV19 to TRBJ2-3; D is perhaps TRBD2 (7 bases). CDR3 length: 14 amino acids. Germline CDR1 reads LNHDA; CDR2 reads SQIVND (reference sequence). Trimming shortened V by 4 bases and J by 6 bases, and 14 bases separated the two germline ends. The DNA of the CDR3 is TGTGCCAGTAGTAGAGGGGGGGAGGGGGATACGCAGTATTTT. It translates to CASSRGGEGDTQYF.

The chain employs TRBV2 and TRBJ2-7; 13 bases are shared with TRBD2. This CDR3 has 17 residues. V was pared by 5 bases and J by 4 bases, with 11 bases of the junction left unmatched. The germline gives CDR1 SNHLY, CDR2 FYNNEI. CDR3 in amino acids: CASSQTGPLAGGYEQYF. CDR3 coding DNA: TGTGCCAGCAGTCAGACTGGACCACTAGCGGGAGGGTACGAGCAGTACTTC.

This clone was found a few times. This chain links TRBV4-2 with TRBJ2-1; no clear D gene. From germline, CDR1 is LGHNA and CDR2 YNFKEQ. V dropped 0 bases and J dropped 9 bases, with 21 bases sitting between them. The CDR3 is 17 amino acids. The CDR3 loop reads CASSQEDSTLGGTEQFF. The CDR3 DNA sequence: TGTGCCAGCAGCCAAGAAGACTCCACGCTAGGCGGTACTGAGCAGTTCTTC.

This clone came up a few times. This chain connects TRBV10-3 to TRBJ2-1; 10 nucleotides line up with TRBD1. Trimming took 9 bases from V and 7 from J; bases not matched to a gene: 12. The CDR3 is 15 residues long. The germline CDR1 and CDR2 sequences are ENHRY and SYGVKD. The CDR3 loop reads CAIALRQGAENEQFF. CDR3 in DNA: TGTGCCATAGCCCTACGACAGGGGGCGGAGAATGAGCAGTTCTTC.

The genes are TRBV6-1 and TRBJ1-4, with D possibly TRBD1 on 5 matching bases. The CDR3 covers 15 residues. Germline CDR1 is MNHNS and CDR2 is SASEGT. The V and J ends lost 0 bases and 4 bases respectively, with 9 bases between them. The CDR3 loop reads CASSEALQGNEKLFF. The CDR3 coding sequence is TGTGCCAGCAGTGAAGCGCTTCAGGGTAATGAAAAACTGTTTTTT.

This clone occurred a few times. The chain has TRBV4-1 and TRBJ1-1, with D tentatively TRBD1 (6 bases). CDR1 is MGHRA, CDR2 YSYEKL, per germline. V was cut by 6 bases and J by 5 bases, with 16 bases left in between. The CDR3 runs 14 residues. The CDR3 region is CASSIVGGRTEAFF. The DNA of the CDR3 is TGCGCCAGCAGTATAGTGGGGGGGCGTACTGAAGCTTTCTTT.

The sample holds a few counts of this clone. The chain is built from TRBV7-2 and TRBJ2-1; D unresolved. This CDR3 is 14 amino acids long. Germline V gene lookup returns CDR1 SGHTA and CDR2 FQGNSA. The V and J ends lost 1 base and 6 bases respectively, with 10 bases between them. CDR3 nucleotides: TGTGCCAGCAGCTTAGTTTTGCGATCCAATGAGCAGTTCTTC. It is translated as CASSLVLRSNEQFF. The full variable domain, its missing parts supplied by reference TRBV7-2 and TRBJ2-1, is GAGVSQSPSNKVTEKGKDVELRCDPISGHTALYWYRQSLGQGLEFLIYFQGNSAPDKSGLPSDRFSAERTGGSVSTLTIQRTQQEDSAVYLCASSLVLRSNEQFFGPGTRLTVL.

This sequence joins TRBV23-1 and TRBJ2-2, with D possibly TRBD1 on 7 matching bases. TRBV23-1 is assigned to the ORF class and has an uncertain function. This CDR3 region has 14 residues. Trimming stripped 9 bases from V and 2 bases from J, with 13 bases between. This CDR3 is CASQEGANTGELFF. In nucleotides, the CDR3 is TGCGCCAGTCAGGAGGGGGCTAACACCGGGGAGCTGTTTTTT.

The genes are TRBV27 and TRBJ2-6, with D possibly TRBD2 on 5 matching bases. The CDR3 is 13 residues long. V was cut by 6 bases and J by 3 bases, with 6 bases left in between. The germline V gene has CDR1 MNHEY and CDR2 SMNVEV (reference sequence). CDR3 nucleotides: TGTGCCAGCAGCGGGGATGGGGCCAACGTCCTGACTTTC. Encoded protein: CASSGDGANVLTF.

The chain combines TRBV2 with TRBJ1-1; 11 nucleotides match TRBD1. The ends lost 3 bases at V and 2 bases at J; junction bases unmatched: 14. This CDR3 region has 19 residues. Germline V CDR1 and CDR2: SNHLY, FYNNEI. The CDR3 loop is CASSDTNWGQGGINTEAFF. The CDR3 DNA is TGTGCCAGCAGTGATACAAATTGGGGACAGGGGGGAATAAACACTGAAGCTTTCTTT.

For the CDR3, the DNA is TGTGCCAGCAGTTCACTAGCGGGGGTAAGAAATACGCAGTATTTT. This sequence encodes CASSSLAGVRNTQYF. The chain has TRBV27 and TRBJ2-3; 11 bases match TRBD2. CDR3 length equals 15 residues. The germline CDR1 and CDR2 sequences are MNHEY and SMNVEV (reference sequence). The junction had 7 bases not matched to a gene; V was cut back by 4 bases and J by 7 bases.

V usage is TRBV9 and J usage is TRBJ2-2; tentatively, D is TRBD1 (5 bases). The germline V gene encodes CDR1 SGDLS and CDR2 YYNGEE. Trimming left V 4 bases short and J 5 bases short, with 15 bases between. The CDR3 sequence is 15 residues long. The CDR3 nucleotides are TGTGCCAGCAGCCTCGCAGGGCCGCGTACCGGGGAGCTGTTTTTT. This translates into CASSLAGPRTGELFF.

This clone came up once. DNA for the CDR3: TGTGCCAGCAGCCCTAGGATCGGCCTCCAAGTGAGCACAGATACGCAGTATTTT. Protein sequence: CASSPRIGLQVSTDTQYF. The chain carries TRBV7-9 and TRBJ2-3; D unclear. Trimming cost V 5 bases and J 0 bases, with 21 bases left between them. The CDR3 is 18 amino acids. The V gene's germline CDR1 is SEHNR and CDR2 FQNEAQ (reference sequence).

This chain uses TRBV4-2 with TRBJ1-2; 10 nucleotides line up with TRBD1. Germline trimming cut 1 base from V and 4 bases from J; bases unmatched to any gene: 9. The CDR3 has 17 residues. Germline assignment: CDR1 LGHNA and CDR2 YNFKEQ. This chain's CDR3 is CASSQVGTGAIGYGYTF. The CDR3 coding sequence is TGTGCCAGCAGCCAAGTCGGGACAGGGGCGATCGGCTATGGCTACACCTTC.

The sample holds a few counts of this clone. J is TRBJ1-1 and V is TRBV7-6; D ambiguous. This CDR3 region has 14 residues. The germline V gene has CDR1 SGHVS and CDR2 FNYEAQ. V lost 2 bases and J lost 2, with 9 bases in between. CDR3 region: CASSLSTGNTEAFF. The CDR3 region has the DNA TGTGCCAGCAGCTTATCTACGGGAAACACTGAAGCTTTCTTT. The variable domain in full, with the rest retrieved from reference TRBV7-6 and TRBJ1-1, is GAGVSQSPRYKVTKRGQDVALRCDPISGHVSLYWYRQALGQGPEFLTYFNYEAQQDKSGLPNDRFSAERPEGSISTLTIQRTEQRDSAMYRCASSLSTGNTEAFFGQGTRLTVV.

The chain has TRBV7-2 and TRBJ2-1; 8 bases match TRBD2. The V gene end was trimmed by 5 bases and the J gene end by 4 bases; junction bases not matched to a gene: 10. The CDR3 contains 16 residues. Germline loops: CDR1 SGHTA, CDR2 FQGNSA. In DNA form, the CDR3 reads TGTGCCAGCAGCCCCGATACTAGCGGCTTATACAATGAGCAGTTCTTC. This codes for CASSPDTSGLYNEQFF.

This chain's CDR3 is CASSQDRGLAASTDTQYF. The CDR3 DNA reads as TGCGCCAGCAGCCAAGATAGAGGACTAGCGGCTAGCACAGATACGCAGTATTTT. This chain joins TRBV4-1 and TRBJ2-3; 10 nucleotides line up with TRBD2. Germline lookup yields CDR1 MGHRA and CDR2 YSYEKL. The CDR3 is 18 amino acids. V was clipped by 0 bases and J by 0 bases; unmatched bases: 6.

On this clone itself: At one end the junction does not follow the germline gene, possibly because of a read error. CDR3 sequence: CSSSNTGYREQYF. For the CDR3, the DNA is TGTTCCAGCAGCAATACAGGGTATCGCGAGCAGTACTTC. The V gene is TRBV7-9, the J gene TRBJ2-7, with a tentative D call TRBD1 (6 bases). Germline V gives CDR1 SEHNR, CDR2 FQNEAQ (reference sequence). The CDR3 sequence is 13 residues long.

V usage is TRBV19 and J usage is TRBJ1-2, with D unclear. From germline, CDR1 is LNHDA and CDR2 SQIVND (reference sequence). This CDR3 is built from 12 residues. Trimming removed 7 bases from V and 7 bases from J, with 13 bases in between. In nucleotides, the CDR3 is TGTGCCAGTACTTCCGAAGCCGGTGGCTACACCTTC. Its protein is CASTSEAGGYTF.